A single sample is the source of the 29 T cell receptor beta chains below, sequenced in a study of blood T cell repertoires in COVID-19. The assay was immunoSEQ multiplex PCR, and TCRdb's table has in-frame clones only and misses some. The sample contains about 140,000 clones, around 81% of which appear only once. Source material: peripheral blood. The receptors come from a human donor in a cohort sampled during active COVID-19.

CDR3: CASSIGALSNQPQHF. As DNA, the CDR3 is TGTGCCAGCAGTATTGGGGCACTTAGCAATCAGCCCCAGCATTTT. The chain employs TRBV6-5 and TRBJ1-5, with D tentatively TRBD1 (5 bases). The CDR3 has 15 amino acids. V lost 5 bases to trimming and J lost 0 bases, with 11 bases between them. Germline assignment: CDR1 MNHEY and CDR2 SVGAGI.

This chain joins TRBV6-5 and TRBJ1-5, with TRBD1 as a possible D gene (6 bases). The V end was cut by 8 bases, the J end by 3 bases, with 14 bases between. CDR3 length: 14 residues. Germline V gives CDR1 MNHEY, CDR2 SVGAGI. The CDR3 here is CASESQGNNQPQHF. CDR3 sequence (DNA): TGTGCCAGCGAGTCACAGGGAAACAATCAGCCCCAGCATTTT.

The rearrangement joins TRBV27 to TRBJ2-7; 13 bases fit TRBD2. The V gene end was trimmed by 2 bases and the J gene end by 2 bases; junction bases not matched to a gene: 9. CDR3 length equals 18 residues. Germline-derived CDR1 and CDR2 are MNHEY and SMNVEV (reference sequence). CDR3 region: CASSLRGLAGIPPYEQYF. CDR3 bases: TGTGCCAGCAGTTTACGGGGACTAGCGGGGATCCCTCCCTACGAGCAGTACTTC.

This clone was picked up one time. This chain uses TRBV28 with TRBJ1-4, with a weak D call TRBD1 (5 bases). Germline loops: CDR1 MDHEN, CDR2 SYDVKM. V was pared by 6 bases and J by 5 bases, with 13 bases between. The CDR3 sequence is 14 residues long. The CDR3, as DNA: TGTGCCAGCAGAGGAGGGGTTAGGAATGAAAAACTGTTTTTT. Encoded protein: CASRGGVRNEKLFF.

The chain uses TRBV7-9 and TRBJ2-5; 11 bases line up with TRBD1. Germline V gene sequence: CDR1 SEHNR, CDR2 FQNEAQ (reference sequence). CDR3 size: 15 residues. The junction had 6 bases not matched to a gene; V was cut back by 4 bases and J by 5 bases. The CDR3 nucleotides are TGTGCCAGCAGCTCGGGACAGGGGGACGAGGAGACCCAGTACTTC. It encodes CASSSGQGDEETQYF.

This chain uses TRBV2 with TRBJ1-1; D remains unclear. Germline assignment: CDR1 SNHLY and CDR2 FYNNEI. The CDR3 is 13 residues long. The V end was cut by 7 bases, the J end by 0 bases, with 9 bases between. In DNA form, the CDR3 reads TGTGCCAGCACTGAGGGAGTGAACACTGAAGCTTTCTTT. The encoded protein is CASTEGVNTEAFF.

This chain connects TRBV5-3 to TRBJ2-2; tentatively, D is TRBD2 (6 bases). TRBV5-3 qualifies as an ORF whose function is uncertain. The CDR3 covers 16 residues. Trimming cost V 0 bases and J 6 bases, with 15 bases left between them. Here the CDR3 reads CARSLGVGRSAGELFF. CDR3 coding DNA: TGTGCCAGAAGCTTGGGTGTAGGGAGGTCCGCCGGGGAGCTGTTTTTT.

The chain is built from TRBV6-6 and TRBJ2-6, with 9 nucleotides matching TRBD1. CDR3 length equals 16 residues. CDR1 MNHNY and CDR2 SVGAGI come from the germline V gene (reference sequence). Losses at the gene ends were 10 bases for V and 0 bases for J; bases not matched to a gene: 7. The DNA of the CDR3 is TGTGCCACCAGGGACAGGGAGAGCTCTGGGGCCAACGTCCTGACTTTC. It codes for CATRDRESSGANVLTF.

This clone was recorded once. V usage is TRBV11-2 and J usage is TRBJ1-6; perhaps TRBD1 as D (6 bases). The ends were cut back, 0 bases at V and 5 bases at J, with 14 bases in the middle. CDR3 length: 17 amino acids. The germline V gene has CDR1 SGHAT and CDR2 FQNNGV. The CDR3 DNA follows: TGTGCCAGCAGCTTAGATCTAGGCAGGGGCCATAATTCACCCCTCCACTTT. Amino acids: CASSLDLGRGHNSPLHF.

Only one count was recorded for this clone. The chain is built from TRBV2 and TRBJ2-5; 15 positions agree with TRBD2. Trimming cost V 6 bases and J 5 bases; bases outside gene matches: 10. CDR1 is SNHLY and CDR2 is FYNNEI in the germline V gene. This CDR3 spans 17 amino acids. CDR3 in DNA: TGTGCCAGCAGGGACCCGGGACTAGCGGGGGGCGGGGAGACCCAGTACTTC. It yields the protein CASRDPGLAGGGETQYF.

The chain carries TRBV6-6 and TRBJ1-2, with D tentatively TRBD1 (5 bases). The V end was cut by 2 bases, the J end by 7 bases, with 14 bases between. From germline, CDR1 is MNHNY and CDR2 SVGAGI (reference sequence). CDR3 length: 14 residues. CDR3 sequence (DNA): TGTGCCAGCAGTTACGGCCCCGGGGGGTCTGGCTACACCTTC. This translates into CASSYGPGGSGYTF.

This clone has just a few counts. The CDR3 sequence: CASSSSGTANTGELFF. The CDR3 DNA reads TGTGCCAGCAGTTCCTCCGGGACAGCGAACACCGGGGAGCTGTTTTTT. The V gene is TRBV27, the J gene TRBJ2-2; 7 nucleotides match TRBD1. Trimming took 4 bases from V and 0 from J; bases not matched to a gene: 5. The CDR3 is made up of 16 amino acids. Looked up from germline, CDR1 is MNHEY and CDR2 is SMNVEV (reference sequence).

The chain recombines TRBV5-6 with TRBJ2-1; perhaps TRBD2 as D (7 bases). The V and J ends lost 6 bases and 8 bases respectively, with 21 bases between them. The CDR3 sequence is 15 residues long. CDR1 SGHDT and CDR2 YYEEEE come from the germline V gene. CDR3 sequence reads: CASTRGGGGQYEQFF. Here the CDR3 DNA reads TGTGCCAGCACCCGAGGAGGGGGGGGCCAATATGAGCAGTTCTTC.

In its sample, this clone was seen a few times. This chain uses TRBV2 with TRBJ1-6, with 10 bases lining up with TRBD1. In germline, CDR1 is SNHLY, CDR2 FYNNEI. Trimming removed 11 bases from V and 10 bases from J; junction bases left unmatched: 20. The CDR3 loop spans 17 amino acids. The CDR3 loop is CAGGQGVSGSGSSPLHF. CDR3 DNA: TGTGCCGGAGGACAGGGGGTTAGTGGATCAGGGTCCTCACCCCTCCACTTT. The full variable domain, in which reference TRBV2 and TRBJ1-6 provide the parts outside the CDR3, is EPEVTQTPSHQVTQMGQEVILRCVPISNHLYFYWYRQILGQKVEFLVSFYNNEISEKSEIFDDQFSVERPDGSNFTLKIRSTKLEDSAMYFCAGGQGVSGSGSSPLHFGNGTRLTVT.

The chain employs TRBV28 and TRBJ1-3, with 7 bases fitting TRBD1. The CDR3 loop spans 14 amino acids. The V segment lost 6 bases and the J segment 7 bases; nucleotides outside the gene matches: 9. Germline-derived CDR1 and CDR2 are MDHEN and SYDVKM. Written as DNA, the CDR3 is TGTGCCAGCAGATGGACAGGAGGACGGAACACCATATATTTT. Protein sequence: CASRWTGGRNTIYF. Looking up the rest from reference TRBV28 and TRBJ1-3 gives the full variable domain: DVKVTQSSRYLVKRTGEKVFLECVQDMDHENMFWYRQDPGLGLRLIYFSYDVKMKEKGDIPEGYSVSREKKERFSLILESASTNQTSMYLCASRWTGGRNTIYFGEGSWLTVV.

CDR3 in amino acids: CASKARGQGNTIYF. The DNA of the CDR3 is TGTGCCAGTAAAGCCAGGGGGCAAGGAAACACCATATATTTT. The V and J genes are TRBV19 and TRBJ1-3; 8 nucleotides match TRBD1. Germline CDR1 and CDR2: LNHDA and SQIVND (reference sequence). CDR3 size: 14 residues. Trimming removed 7 bases from V and 4 bases from J; junction bases left unmatched: 6.

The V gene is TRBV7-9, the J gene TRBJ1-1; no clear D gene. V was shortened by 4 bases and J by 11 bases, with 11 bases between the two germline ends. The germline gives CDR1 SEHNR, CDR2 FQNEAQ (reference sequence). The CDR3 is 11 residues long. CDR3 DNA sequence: TGTGCCAGCAGCTCAGGCTTTGGCGCTTTCTTT. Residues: CASSSGFGAFF.

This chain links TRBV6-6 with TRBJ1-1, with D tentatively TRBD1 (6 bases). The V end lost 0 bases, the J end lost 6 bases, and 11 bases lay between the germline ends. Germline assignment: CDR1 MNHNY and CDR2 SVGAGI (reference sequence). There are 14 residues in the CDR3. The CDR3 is CASSYSRGIAEAFF. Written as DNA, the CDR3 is TGTGCCAGCAGTTACTCGAGGGGGATTGCTGAAGCTTTCTTT.

Here the CDR3 DNA reads TGTGCCAGCAGTGTAGGGCCTAGCGGGGTATACGAGACCCAGTACTTC. It is translated as CASSVGPSGVYETQYF. The V gene is TRBV2, the J gene TRBJ2-5; 9 bases fit TRBD2. From germline, CDR1 is SNHLY and CDR2 FYNNEI. Unmatched junction bases numbered 11, after V lost 4 bases and J lost 5 bases. The CDR3 totals 16 residues.

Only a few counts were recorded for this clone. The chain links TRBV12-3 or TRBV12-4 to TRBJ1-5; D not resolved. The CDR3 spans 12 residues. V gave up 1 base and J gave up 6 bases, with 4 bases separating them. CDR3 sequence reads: CASSLGSQPQHF. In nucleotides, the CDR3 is TGTGCCAGCAGTTTAGGTAGTCAGCCCCAGCATTTT.

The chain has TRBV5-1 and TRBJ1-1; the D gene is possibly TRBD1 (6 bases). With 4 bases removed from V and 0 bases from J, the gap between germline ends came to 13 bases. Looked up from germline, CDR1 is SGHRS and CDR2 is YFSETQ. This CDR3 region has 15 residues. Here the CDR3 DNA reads TGCGCCAGCAGCCCCAGGGGTGGAATGAACACTGAAGCTTTCTTT. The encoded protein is CASSPRGGMNTEAFF.

In DNA, the CDR3 is TGCGCCAGCAGCTTGGCGCGACAGGGGGCCATGAACGAGCAGTACTTC. Protein sequence: CASSLARQGAMNEQYF. The chain recombines TRBV5-1 with TRBJ2-7; 10 bases match TRBD1. The germline CDR1 and CDR2 sequences are SGHRS and YFSETQ. The CDR3 runs to 16 residues. After removal of 0 bases from V and 5 bases from J, the junction contained 8 bases not matched to a gene. Using reference TRBV5-1 and TRBJ2-7 for the parts outside the CDR3, the full variable domain is KAGVTQTPRYLIKTRGQQVTLSCSPISGHRSVSWYQQTPGQGLQFLFEYFSETQRNKGNFPGRFSGRQFSNSRSEMNVSTLELGDSALYLCASSLARQGAMNEQYFGPGTRLTVT.

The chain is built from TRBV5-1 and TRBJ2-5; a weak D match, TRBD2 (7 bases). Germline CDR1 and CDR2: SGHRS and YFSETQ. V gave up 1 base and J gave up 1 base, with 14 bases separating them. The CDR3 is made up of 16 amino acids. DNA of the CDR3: TGCGCCAGCAGCTTGTATGGCGGGGGCCCCCAAGAGACCCAGTACTTC. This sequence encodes CASSLYGGGPQETQYF.

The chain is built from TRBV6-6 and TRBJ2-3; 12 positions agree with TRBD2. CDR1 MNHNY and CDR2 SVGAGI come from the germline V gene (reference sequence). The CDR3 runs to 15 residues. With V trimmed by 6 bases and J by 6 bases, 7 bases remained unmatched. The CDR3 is CASSFGLAGPDTQYF. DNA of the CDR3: TGTGCCAGCAGCTTCGGACTAGCGGGGCCGGATACGCAGTATTTT.

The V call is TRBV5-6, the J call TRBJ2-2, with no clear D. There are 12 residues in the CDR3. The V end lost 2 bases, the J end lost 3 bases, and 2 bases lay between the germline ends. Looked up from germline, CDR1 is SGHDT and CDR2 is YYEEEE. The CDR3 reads CASSFYTGELFF. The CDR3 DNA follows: TGTGCCAGCAGCTTCTACACCGGGGAGCTGTTTTTT.

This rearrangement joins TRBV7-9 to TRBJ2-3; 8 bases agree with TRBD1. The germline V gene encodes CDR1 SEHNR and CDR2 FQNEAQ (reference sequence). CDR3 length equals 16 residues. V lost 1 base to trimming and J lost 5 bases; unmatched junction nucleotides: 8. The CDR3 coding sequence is TGTGCCAGCAGCTTAGAGGGTGCAGGGGGCTTAGATACGCAGTATTTT. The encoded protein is CASSLEGAGGLDTQYF.

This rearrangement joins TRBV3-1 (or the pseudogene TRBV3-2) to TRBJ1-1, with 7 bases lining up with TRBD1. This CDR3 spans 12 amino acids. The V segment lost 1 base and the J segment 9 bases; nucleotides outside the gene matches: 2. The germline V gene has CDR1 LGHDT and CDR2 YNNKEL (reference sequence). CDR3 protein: CASSQAGGKAFF. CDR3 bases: TGTGCCAGCAGCCAAGCAGGGGGGAAAGCTTTCTTT.

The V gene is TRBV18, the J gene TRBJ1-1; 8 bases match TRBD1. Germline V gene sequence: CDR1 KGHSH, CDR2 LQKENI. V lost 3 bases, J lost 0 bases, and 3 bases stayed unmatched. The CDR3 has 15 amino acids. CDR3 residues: CASSPKTGVNTEAFF. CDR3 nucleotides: TGTGCCAGCTCACCCAAGACAGGGGTGAACACTGAAGCTTTCTTT.

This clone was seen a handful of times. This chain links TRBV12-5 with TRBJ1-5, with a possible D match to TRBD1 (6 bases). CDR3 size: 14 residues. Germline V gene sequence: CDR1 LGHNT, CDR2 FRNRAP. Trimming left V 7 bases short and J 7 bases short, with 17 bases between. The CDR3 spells CASAPGGARQPQHF. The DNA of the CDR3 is TGTGCTAGTGCACCCGGGGGGGCACGGCAGCCCCAGCATTTT.